The 15 T cell receptor beta chains reported below all come from one sample, sequenced in a study of regulatory T cells in long-lasting Graves disease. Libraries of TCR beta came from iRepertoire HTBI primers plus Arm-PCR of CDR3 regions. Using its own MiXCR run on the multiplex PCR reads, TCRdb lists one record per CDR3 protein. The top ten hold around 19% of the sample, which has just over 600,000 distinct CDR3 sequences, roughly 15% seen once. Time point specified: newly diagnosed GD, antithyroid drugs for less than 3 months. The authors made the TCR library using RNA they extracted from PBMCs. These records were also assigned to another study, of T cells in Graves' hyperthyroidism and ophthalmopathy.

Sample: peripheral blood mononuclear cells (PBMCs), taken at new diagnosis, from a patient treated with antithyroid drugs. The receptors come from a woman aged 25 to 45 with Graves disease.

The chain couples TRBV19 to TRBJ1-5, with D possibly TRBD1 on 6 matching bases. CDR3 length: 15 amino acids. Trimming took off 5 bases at V and 2 bases at J, with 13 bases between the two ends. Looked up from germline, CDR1 is LNHDA and CDR2 is SQIVND (reference sequence). The CDR3 sequence: CASSQDSVGNQPQHF. CDR3 in DNA: TGTGCCAGTAGTCAGGACAGCGTCGGCAATCAGCCCCAGCATTTT.

This clonotype has more than one count but fewer than ten. The junction departs from germline at one end; a sequencing error may be responsible. The CDR3 region has the DNA TGTGCCAGCAGCCTAGATGGCAGACAGTCGGAAAAACTGTTTTTT. Translation: CASSLDGRQSEKLFF. The chain links TRBV11-2 to TRBJ1-4; a possible D gene is TRBD1 (5 bases). The CDR3 has 15 residues. Germline V CDR1 and CDR2: SGHAT, FQNNGV.

With respect to this clonotype: A much more abundant neighbour one base away suggests this may be a read error. Lacking the conserved final phenylalanine or tryptophan, this CDR3 likely reflects a read error. The genes are TRBV7-6 and TRBJ2-5; no reliable D call. Germline V gives CDR1 SGHVS, CDR2 FNYEAQ. V was trimmed by 6 bases and J by 5 bases, leaving 22 bases between them. The CDR3 consists of 16 residues. CDR3 protein: CASSRSPPPGGETQYL. For the CDR3, the DNA is TGTGCCAGCAGTCGAAGCCCCCCCCCTGGTGGGGAGACCCAGTACCTC.

This clonotype was detected a few times. The V gene is TRBV6-5, the J gene TRBJ2-5; maybe TRBD2 (5 bases). This CDR3 comprises 15 residues. The germline gives CDR1 MNHEY, CDR2 SVGAGI. Trimming pared 2 bases from V and 5 bases from J, leaving 15 bases between. CDR3 DNA sequence: TGTGCCAGCAGTTACGCACGGGGAGTAGGGGAGACCCAGTACTTC. It translates to CASSYARGVGETQYF.

The rearrangement links TRBV5-1 to TRBJ2-1, with 9 bases fitting TRBD2. CDR3 length equals 17 residues. Per germline, CDR1 SGHRS and CDR2 YFSETQ. V shed 4 bases and J 12 bases; nucleotides not matched to a gene: 20. The CDR3 nucleotides read TGCGCCAGCAGCAATCGGCTACCTAGCGGGACCCCATCCCGGCAGTTCTTC. Translated: CASSNRLPSGTPSRQFF.

The CDR3 DNA reads as TGTGCCAGCAGTGAATATATTAGGTGGCAGGGCGATGGCTACACCTTC. Protein product: CASSEYIRWQGDGYTF. The J gene is TRBJ1-2, the V gene TRBV6-1, with D perhaps TRBD1 (5 bases). Germline V lookup: CDR1 MNHNS, CDR2 SASEGT. The V end lost 2 bases, the J end lost 6 bases, and 19 bases lay between the germline ends. This CDR3 has 16 amino acids.

Concerning this clonotype itself: A much larger clone differs from this one at a single base, so this may be a read error. This chain links TRBV2 with TRBJ2-5, with D uncertain. This CDR3 contains 13 residues. Germline assignment: CDR1 SNHLY and CDR2 FYNNEI. The CDR3 reads CAGSEEHAETQYF. In nucleotides, the CDR3 is TGTGCCGGCAGTGAGGAACACGCGGAGACCCAGTACTTC.

The chain is built from TRBV7-3 and TRBJ2-5; the match to TRBD2 covers 8 bases. V shed 2 bases, J shed 4 bases, and the junction held 6 bases outside the gene matches. Germline CDR1 reads SGHTA; CDR2 reads FQGTGA. The CDR3 has 15 amino acids. CDR3 loop: CASSLAAGALETQYF. CDR3 nucleotides: TGTGCCAGCAGCTTAGCAGCGGGGGCGTTAGAGACCCAGTACTTC.

On this clonotype itself: A read error may explain this, as a much larger clone is one base away. The gene calls are TRBV6-1 and TRBJ2-1; 9 nucleotides align to TRBD2. Judging by the DNA end, TRBJ2-5 fits better; the J call may be wrong. The germline V gene encodes CDR1 MNHNS and CDR2 SASEGT. CDR3 size: 17 residues. Written as DNA, the CDR3 is TGTGCCAGAACTCCGAGAAAAGCGGGAGGCCGCAAAGAGACCCAGTACTTC. Translating gives CARTPRKAGGRKETQYF.

The chain employs TRBV7-2 and TRBJ1-1; 11 positions match TRBD1. The CDR3 contains 17 residues. CDR1 and CDR2 from the germline V gene are SGHTA and FQGNSA. V was pared by 5 bases and J by 0 bases, with 8 bases of the junction left unmatched. Here the CDR3 DNA reads TGTGCCAGCAGCCATGGGACAGGGGGACCCATGAACACTGAAGCTTTCTTT. It translates to CASSHGTGGPMNTEAFF.

V gene TRBV4-1 combines with J gene TRBJ2-5, with a weak D call TRBD1 (6 bases). Germline CDR1 reads MGHRA; CDR2 reads YSYEKL. The CDR3 is made up of 16 amino acids. V was clipped by 3 bases and J by 2 bases, with 16 bases between them. The chain's CDR3 is CASSQGITDRQETQYF. DNA for the CDR3: TGCGCCAGCAGCCAGGGTATAACGGACAGACAAGAGACCCAGTACTTC.

This clonotype was seen more than once but under ten times. This may be a read error: a much more frequent sequence differs by one nucleotide. CDR3 amino acids: CASSPLSYEQCF. The CDR3 bases are TGTGCCAGCAGCCCGCTTTCCTACGAGCAGTGCTTC. The gene calls are TRBV7-9 and TRBJ2-7; unclear D gene. Germline CDR1 reads SEHNR; CDR2 reads FQNEAQ (reference sequence). CDR3 length: 12 residues.

There are many counts of this clonotype. The genes are TRBV27 and TRBJ1-1, with D maybe TRBD1 (6 bases). V lost 2 bases and J 1 base, leaving 8 bases between the germline ends. The CDR3 extends over 14 amino acids. Per germline, CDR1 MNHEY and CDR2 SMNVEV (reference sequence). CDR3 in DNA: TGTGCCAGCAGTTTAAGGGGACAGAACACTGAAGCTTTCTTT. Translating it yields CASSLRGQNTEAFF.

This clonotype has a count of ten or more. The chain employs TRBV5-1 and TRBJ1-1; unclear D gene. From germline, CDR1 is SGHRS and CDR2 YFSETQ. This CDR3 is 15 amino acids long. The V and J ends lost 3 bases and 0 bases respectively, with 12 bases between them. In DNA form, the CDR3 reads TGCGCCAGCAGCTCCACAGTGCTCATGAACACTGAAGCTTTCTTT. Translating it yields CASSSTVLMNTEAFF.

The chain recombines TRBV5-6 with TRBJ2-7; perhaps D is TRBD1 or TRBD2 (5 bases each). V was cut by 2 bases and J by 4 bases, with 10 bases left in between. CDR1 is SGHDT and CDR2 is YYEEEE in the germline V gene. This CDR3 is 13 amino acids long. The CDR3: CASSFWDVYEQYF. The CDR3 region has the DNA TGTGCCAGCAGCTTCTGGGACGTTTACGAGCAGTACTTC.